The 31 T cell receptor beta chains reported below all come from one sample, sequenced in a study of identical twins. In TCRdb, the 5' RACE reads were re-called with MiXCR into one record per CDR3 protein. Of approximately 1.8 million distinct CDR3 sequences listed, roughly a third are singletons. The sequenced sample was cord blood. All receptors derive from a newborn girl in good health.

The CDR3 DNA follows: TGTGCCAGCAAGGGACTAGCGGGAGGGATTCCCGAGCAGTACTTC. As protein: CASKGLAGGIPEQYF. The V call is TRBV2, the J call TRBJ2-4; 16 nucleotides match TRBD2. Gene TRBJ2-7 matches the end of the DNA better, so the J call may be wrong. Germline CDR1 and CDR2: SNHLY and FYNNEI. The CDR3 length is 15 residues.

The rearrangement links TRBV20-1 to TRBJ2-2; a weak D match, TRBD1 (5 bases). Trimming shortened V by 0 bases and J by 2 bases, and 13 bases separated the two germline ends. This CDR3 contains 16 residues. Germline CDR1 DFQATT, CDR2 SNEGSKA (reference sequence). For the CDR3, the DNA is TGCAGTGCTAGAGATAAGACGACAGTCAACACCGGGGAGCTGTTTTTT. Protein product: CSARDKTTVNTGELFF.

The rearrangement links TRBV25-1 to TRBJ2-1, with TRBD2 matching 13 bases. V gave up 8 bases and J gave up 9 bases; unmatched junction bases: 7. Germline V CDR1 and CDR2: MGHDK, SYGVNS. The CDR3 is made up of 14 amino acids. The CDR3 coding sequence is TGTGCCAGCTCCAAAGGACTAGCGGGAGTTGAGCAGTTCTTC. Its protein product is CASSKGLAGVEQFF. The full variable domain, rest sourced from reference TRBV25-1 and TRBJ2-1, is EADIYQTPRYLVIGTGKKITLECSQTMGHDKMYWYQQDPGMELHLIHYSYGVNSTEKGDLSSESTVSRIRTEHFPLTLESARPSHTSQYLCASSKGLAGVEQFFGPGTRLTVL.

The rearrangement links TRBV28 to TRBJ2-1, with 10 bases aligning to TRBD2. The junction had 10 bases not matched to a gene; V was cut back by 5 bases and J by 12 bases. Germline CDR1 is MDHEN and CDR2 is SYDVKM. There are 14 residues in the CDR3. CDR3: CASSPTPLAGAQFF. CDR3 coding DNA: TGTGCCAGCAGTCCTACTCCCCTAGCGGGGGCGCAGTTCTTC.

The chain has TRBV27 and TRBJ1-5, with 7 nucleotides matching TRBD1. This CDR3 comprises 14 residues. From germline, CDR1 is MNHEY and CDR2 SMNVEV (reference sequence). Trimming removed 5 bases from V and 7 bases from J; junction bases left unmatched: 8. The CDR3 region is CASSAYRGGQPQHF. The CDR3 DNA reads TGTGCCAGCAGTGCCTACAGGGGAGGCCAGCCCCAGCATTTT.

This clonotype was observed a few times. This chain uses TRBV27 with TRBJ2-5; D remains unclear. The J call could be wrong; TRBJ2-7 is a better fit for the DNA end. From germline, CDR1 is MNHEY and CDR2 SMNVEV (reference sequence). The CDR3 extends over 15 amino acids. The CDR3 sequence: CASSLSGLPPYEQYF. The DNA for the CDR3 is TGTGCCAGCAGTTTGTCAGGATTGCCCCCCTACGAGCAGTACTTC.

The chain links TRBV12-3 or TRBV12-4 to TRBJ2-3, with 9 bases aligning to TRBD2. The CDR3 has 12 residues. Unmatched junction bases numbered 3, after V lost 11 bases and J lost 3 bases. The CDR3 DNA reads TGTGCCGGCGGGAGGGGGACAGATACGCAGTATTTT. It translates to CAGGRGTDTQYF.

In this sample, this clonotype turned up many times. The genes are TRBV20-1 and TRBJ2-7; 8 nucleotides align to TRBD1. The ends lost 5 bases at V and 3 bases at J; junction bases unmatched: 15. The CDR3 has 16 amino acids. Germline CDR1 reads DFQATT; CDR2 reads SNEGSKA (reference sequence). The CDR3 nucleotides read TGCAGTGCTCGTCCCGGGACAGGTTCGCGGTACTACGAGCAGTACTTC. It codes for CSARPGTGSRYYEQYF.

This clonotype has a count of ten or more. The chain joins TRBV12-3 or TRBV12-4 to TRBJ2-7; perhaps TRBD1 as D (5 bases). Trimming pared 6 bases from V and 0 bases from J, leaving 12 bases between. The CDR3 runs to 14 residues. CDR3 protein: CASRPQAYSYEQYF. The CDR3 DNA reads TGTGCCAGCAGACCACAGGCGTACTCCTACGAGCAGTACTTC.

CDR3 DNA: TGTGCCAGCAGCGAACCACTTCTAGGCGGACACCTTAACGATGAGCAGTTCTTC. Amino acid sequence: CASSEPLLGGHLNDEQFF. The J gene is TRBJ2-1, the V gene TRBV9, with D possibly matching TRBD1 (5 bases). The germline gives CDR1 SGDLS, CDR2 YYNGEE. CDR3 size: 18 residues. Trimming removed 3 bases from V and 8 bases from J, with 27 bases in between.

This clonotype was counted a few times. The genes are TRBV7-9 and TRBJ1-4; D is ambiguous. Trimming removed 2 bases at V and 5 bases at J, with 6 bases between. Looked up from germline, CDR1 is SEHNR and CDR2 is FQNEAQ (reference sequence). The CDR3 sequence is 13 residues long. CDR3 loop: CASSLRQNEKLFF. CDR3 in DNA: TGTGCCAGCAGCTTACGACAAAATGAAAAACTGTTTTTT.

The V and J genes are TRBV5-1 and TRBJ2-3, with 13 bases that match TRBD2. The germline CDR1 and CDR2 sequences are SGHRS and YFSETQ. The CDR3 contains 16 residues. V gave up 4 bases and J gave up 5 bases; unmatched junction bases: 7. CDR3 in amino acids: CASSHGLAGVVDTQYF. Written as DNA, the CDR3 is TGCGCCAGCAGCCACGGACTAGCGGGGGTTGTAGATACGCAGTATTTT.

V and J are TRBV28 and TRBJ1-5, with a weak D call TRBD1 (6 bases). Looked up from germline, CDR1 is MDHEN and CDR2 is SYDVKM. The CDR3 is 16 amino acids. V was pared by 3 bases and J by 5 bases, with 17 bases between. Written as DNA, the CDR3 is TGTGCCAGCAGTTTCTTGGGGGGCGATGGCGATCAGCCCCAGCATTTT. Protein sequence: CASSFLGGDGDQPQHF.

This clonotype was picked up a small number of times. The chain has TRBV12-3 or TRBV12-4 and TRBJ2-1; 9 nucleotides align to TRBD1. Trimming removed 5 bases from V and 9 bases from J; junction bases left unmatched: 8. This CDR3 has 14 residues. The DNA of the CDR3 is TGTGCCAGCAGTAAACGGACAGGGGAGGGTGAGCAGTTCTTC. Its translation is CASSKRTGEGEQFF.

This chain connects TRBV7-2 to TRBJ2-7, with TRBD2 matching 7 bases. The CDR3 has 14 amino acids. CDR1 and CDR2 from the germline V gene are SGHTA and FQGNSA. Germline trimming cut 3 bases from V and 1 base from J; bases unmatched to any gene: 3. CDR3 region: CASSFGLVSYEQYF. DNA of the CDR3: TGTGCCAGCAGCTTCGGACTAGTTTCCTACGAGCAGTACTTC.

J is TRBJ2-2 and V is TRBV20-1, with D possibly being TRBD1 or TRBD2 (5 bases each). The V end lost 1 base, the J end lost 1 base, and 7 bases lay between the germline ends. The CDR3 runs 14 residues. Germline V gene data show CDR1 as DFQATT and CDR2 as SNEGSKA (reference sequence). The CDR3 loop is CSARGGRNTGELFF. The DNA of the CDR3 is TGCAGTGCTAGAGGGGGGAGGAACACCGGGGAGCTGTTTTTT.

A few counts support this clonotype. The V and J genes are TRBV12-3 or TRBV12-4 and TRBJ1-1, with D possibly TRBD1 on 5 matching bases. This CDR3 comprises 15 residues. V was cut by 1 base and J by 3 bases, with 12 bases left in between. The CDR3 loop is CASSLGRGGDTEAFF. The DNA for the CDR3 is TGTGCCAGCAGTTTAGGGAGGGGAGGAGACACTGAAGCTTTCTTT.

In DNA, the CDR3 is TGTGCCATCCCCGGGACTAGCGGGCCCAATGAGCAGTTCTTC. As protein: CAIPGTSGPNEQFF. V gene TRBV10-3 combines with J gene TRBJ2-1, with 12 bases that match TRBD2. The germline CDR1 and CDR2 sequences are ENHRY and SYGVKD. There are 14 residues in the CDR3. V lost 8 bases to trimming and J lost 6 bases; unmatched junction nucleotides: 5.

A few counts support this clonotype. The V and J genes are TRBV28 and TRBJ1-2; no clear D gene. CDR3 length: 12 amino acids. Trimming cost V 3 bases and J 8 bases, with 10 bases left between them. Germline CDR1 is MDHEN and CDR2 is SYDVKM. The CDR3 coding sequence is TGTGCCAGCAGTTTTCCTCCCGGCGGCTACACCTTC. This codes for CASSFPPGGYTF.

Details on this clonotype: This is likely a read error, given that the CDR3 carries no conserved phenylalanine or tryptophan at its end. The CDR3 region has the DNA TGCAGTGCTAGAGTCGAGTGGGAGACAGGGAGAGATACGCAGTATCTT. The encoded protein is CSARVEWETGRDTQYL. The chain joins TRBV20-1 to TRBJ2-3, with 7 bases aligning to TRBD1. The CDR3 loop spans 16 amino acids. Trimming removed 1 base from V and 5 bases from J; junction bases left unmatched: 12. Per germline, CDR1 DFQATT and CDR2 SNEGSKA (reference sequence).

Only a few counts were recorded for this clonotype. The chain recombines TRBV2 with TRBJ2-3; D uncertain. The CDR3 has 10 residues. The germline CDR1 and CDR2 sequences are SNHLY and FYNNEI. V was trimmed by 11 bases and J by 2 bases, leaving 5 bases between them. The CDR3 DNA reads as TGTGCCCGGTCCACAGATACGCAGTATTTT. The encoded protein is CARSTDTQYF.

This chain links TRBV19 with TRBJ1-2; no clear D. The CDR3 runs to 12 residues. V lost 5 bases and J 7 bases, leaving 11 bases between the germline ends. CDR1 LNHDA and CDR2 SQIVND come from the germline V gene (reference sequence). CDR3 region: CASSWRGAGYTF. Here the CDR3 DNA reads TGTGCCAGTAGTTGGCGCGGAGCTGGCTACACCTTC. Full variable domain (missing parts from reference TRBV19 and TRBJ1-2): DGGITQSPKYLFRKEGQNVTLSCEQNLNHDAMYWYRQDPGQGLRLIYYSQIVNDFQKGDIAEGYSVSREKKESFPLTVTSAQKNPTAFYLCASSWRGAGYTFGSGTRLTVV.

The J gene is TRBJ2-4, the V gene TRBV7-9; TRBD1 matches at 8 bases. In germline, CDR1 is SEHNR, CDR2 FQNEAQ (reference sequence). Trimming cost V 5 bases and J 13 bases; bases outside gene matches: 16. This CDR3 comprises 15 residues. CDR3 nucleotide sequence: TGTGCCAGCAGCATCGGGGACAGGCTACCCAATGAGCAGTACTTC. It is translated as CASSIGDRLPNEQYF.

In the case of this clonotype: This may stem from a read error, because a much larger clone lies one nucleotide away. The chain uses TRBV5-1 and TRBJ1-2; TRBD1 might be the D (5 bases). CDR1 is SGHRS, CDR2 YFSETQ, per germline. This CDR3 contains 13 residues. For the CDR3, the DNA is TGCGCCAGCAGCGACCGGGGCAGCTATGGCTACATCTTC. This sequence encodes CASSDRGSYGYIF.

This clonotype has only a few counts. The DNA for the CDR3 is TGCAGTGCTAGAGACAGGTTTAGCAATCAGCCCCAGCATTTT. This gives the protein CSARDRFSNQPQHF. The chain carries TRBV20-1 and TRBJ1-5; D gene uncertain. CDR1 is DFQATT, CDR2 SNEGSKA, per germline (reference sequence). V was clipped by 0 bases and J by 0 bases, with 6 bases between them. The CDR3 has 14 amino acids.

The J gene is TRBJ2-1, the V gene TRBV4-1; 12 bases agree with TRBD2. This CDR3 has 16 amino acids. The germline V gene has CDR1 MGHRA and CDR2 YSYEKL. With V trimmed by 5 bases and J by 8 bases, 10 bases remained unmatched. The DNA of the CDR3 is TGCGCCAGCAGCGAACCGGGACTAGCGGGTTCCCATGAGCAGTTCTTC. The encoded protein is CASSEPGLAGSHEQFF.

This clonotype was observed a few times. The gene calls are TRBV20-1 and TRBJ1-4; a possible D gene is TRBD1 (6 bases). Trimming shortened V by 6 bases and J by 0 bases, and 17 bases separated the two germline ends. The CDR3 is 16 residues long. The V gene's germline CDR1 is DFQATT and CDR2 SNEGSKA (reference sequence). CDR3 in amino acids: CSAGPAGAATNEKLFF. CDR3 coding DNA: TGCAGTGCCGGGCCGGCAGGGGCCGCAACTAATGAAAAACTGTTTTTT.

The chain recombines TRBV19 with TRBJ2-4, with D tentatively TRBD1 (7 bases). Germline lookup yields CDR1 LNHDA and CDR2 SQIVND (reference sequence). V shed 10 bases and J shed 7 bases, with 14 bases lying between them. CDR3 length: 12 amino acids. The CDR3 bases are TGTGCCACCAGCAGGGGGGAGAACATTCAGTACTTC. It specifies CATSRGENIQYF.

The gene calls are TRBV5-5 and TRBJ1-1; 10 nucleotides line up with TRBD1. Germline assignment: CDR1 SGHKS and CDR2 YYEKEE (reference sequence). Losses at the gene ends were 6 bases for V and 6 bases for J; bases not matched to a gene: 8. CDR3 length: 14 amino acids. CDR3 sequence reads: CASKDRGVGAEAFF. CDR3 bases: TGTGCCAGCAAGGACAGGGGGGTCGGGGCTGAAGCTTTCTTT.

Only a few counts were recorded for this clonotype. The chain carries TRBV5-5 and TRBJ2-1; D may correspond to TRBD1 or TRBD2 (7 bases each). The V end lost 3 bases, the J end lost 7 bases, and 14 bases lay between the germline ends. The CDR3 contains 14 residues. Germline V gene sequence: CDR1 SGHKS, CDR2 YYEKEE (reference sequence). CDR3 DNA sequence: TGTGCCAGCAGCTCCTACAGGGGAGGGAATGAGCAGTTCTTC. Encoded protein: CASSSYRGGNEQFF.

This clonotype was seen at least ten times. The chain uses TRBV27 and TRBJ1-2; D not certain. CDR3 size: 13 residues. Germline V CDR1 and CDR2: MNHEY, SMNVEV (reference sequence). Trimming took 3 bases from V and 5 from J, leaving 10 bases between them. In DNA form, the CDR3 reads TGTGCCAGCAGTTTTCCGTCTCTGTATGGCTACACCTTC. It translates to CASSFPSLYGYTF.